Listed below are T cell receptor beta chains from one sample, sequenced in a study of Ad26.COV2.S vaccination and SARS-CoV-2 variants. Sequencing used immunoSEQ multiplex PCR; TCRdb keeps in-frame clones, though not all of them. There are about 350,000 clones in the sample; 86% occur only once, and over 8.5% lies in the top ten. The sequences come from peripheral blood, collected in a trial of Ad26.COV2.S vaccine versus placebo. The receptors derive from a person aged 18-60 years who received the Ad26.COV2.S COVID-19 vaccine or a placebo. The CDR3 runs from the conserved cysteine through the conserved F or W. D genes are given only for firm matches. The listing skips clone size in some rows; elsewhere it reads once, few, many or a size class.

CDR3 | DNA | J | D | size | V
CASSLTQGQGWRGYTF | TGTGCCAGCAGTTTAACGCAGGGCCAGGGATGGAGGGGCTACACCTTC | TRBJ1-2 | - | - | TRBV27
CASSLTGGPDTQYF | TGTGCCAGCAGCCTGACAGGGGGCCCAGATACGCAGTATTTT | TRBJ2-3 | TRBD1 | - | TRBV7-3
CASSLVAGEYNEQFF | TGTGCCAGCAGCTTAGTAGCGGGAGAGTACAATGAGCAGTTCTTC | TRBJ2-1 | TRBD2 | - | TRBV7-2
CASRQYPDETQYF | TGTGCCAGCAGGCAGTATCCGGACGAGACCCAGTACTTC | TRBJ2-5 | - | - | TRBV27
CASSLTGGYEQYF | TGTGCCAGCAGCTTGACAGGGGGGTACGAGCAGTACTTC | TRBJ2-7 | TRBD1 | - | TRBV7-9
CASSLDGGAKNIQYF | TGCGCCAGCAGCTTGGACGGGGGAGCCAAAAACATTCAGTACTTC | TRBJ2-4 | - | - | TRBV5-1
CASSQDPGGGGYGYTF | TGCGCCAGCAGCCAAGACCCCGGGGGCGGCGGCTATGGCTACACCTTC | TRBJ1-2 | - | - | TRBV4-3
CASSPSVQRHEQYF | TGTGCCAGCAGCCCTTCGGTCCAGCGGCACGAGCAGTACTTC | TRBJ2-7 | - | - | TRBV28
CASSVAFRTDTQYF | TGTGCCAGCAGCGTAGCTTTCCGCACAGATACGCAGTATTTT | TRBJ2-3 | - | - | TRBV9
CASSKALSQWRSYNEQFF | TGTGCCAGCAGCAAAGCGCTTTCCCAGTGGCGATCCTACAATGAGCAGTTCTTC | TRBJ2-1 | - | - | TRBV21-1
CASSYEGRGNQPQHF | TGTGCCAGCAGTTACGAGGGGAGAGGCAATCAGCCCCAGCATTTT | TRBJ1-5 | - | - | TRBV6-2/TRBV6-3
CASSVGGRGGLGDTQYF | TGTGCCAGCAGCGTAGGCGGGCGGGGGGGCCTTGGAGATACGCAGTATTTT | TRBJ2-3 | TRBD2 | - | TRBV9
CASSQDRGDTQYF | TGCGCCAGCAGCCAAGATCGGGGAGATACGCAGTATTTT | TRBJ2-3 | - | - | TRBV4-3
CASSVSSSWVGELFF | TGTGCCAGCAGCGTAAGCTCCTCCTGGGTCGGGGAGCTGTTTTTT | TRBJ2-2 | - | few | TRBV9
CASSSTTTPGETQYF | TGTGCCAGCAGTTCAACGACTACCCCGGGAGAGACCCAGTACTTC | TRBJ2-5 | - | - | TRBV2
CASRPGSREKLFF | TGTGCCAGCAGACCGGGATCGAGGGAAAAACTGTTTTTT | TRBJ1-4 | - | - | TRBV28
CASSLEGIEQYF | TGTGCCAGCAGCTTGGAAGGTATCGAGCAGTACTTC | TRBJ2-7 | - | - | TRBV5-4
CASSYGTTGPNQPQHF | TGTGCCAGCAGTTACGGCACGACAGGGCCCAATCAGCCCCAGCATTTT | TRBJ1-5 | TRBD1 | - | TRBV6-2/TRBV6-3
CASRWGGRRYEQYF | TGTGCCAGCCGATGGGGGGGCAGGCGCTACGAGCAGTACTTC | TRBJ2-7 | - | - | TRBV11-2
CASSLGIRDTEAFF | TGTGCCAGCAGCTTGGGGATTAGGGACACTGAAGCTTTCTTT | TRBJ1-1 | - | - | TRBV5-4
CASSALGELFF | TGTGCCAGCAGCGCACTGGGGGAGCTGTTTTTT | TRBJ2-2 | - | - | TRBV9
CASSLAAEREMGYNEQFF | TGTGCCAGCAGCTTAGCGGCCGAGCGGGAGATGGGTTACAATGAGCAGTTCTTC | TRBJ2-1 | TRBD2 | - | TRBV7-2
CASAGTAGGYTF | TGTGCCAGCGCTGGGACGGCTGGGGGCTACACCTTC | TRBJ1-2 | - | - | TRBV2
CASSLTAYYGYTF | TGTGCCAGCAGCCTGACAGCTTACTATGGCTACACCTTC | TRBJ1-2 | - | - | TRBV6-5
CASRPRGRGGEETQYF | TGTGCCAGCAGACCCCGGGGGCGCGGGGGGGAAGAGACCCAGTACTTC | TRBJ2-5 | TRBD2 | - | TRBV6-4
CASRRTGATEAFF | TGTGCCAGCAGACGTACAGGGGCGACTGAAGCTTTCTTT | TRBJ1-1 | TRBD1 | - | TRBV27
CASSPGLTGVDEQFF | TGTGCCAGCTCACCGGGGCTTACGGGTGTTGATGAGCAGTTCTTC | TRBJ2-1 | - | - | TRBV18
CASSKQGGANQPQHF | TGTGCCAGCAGCAAACAGGGCGGAGCAAATCAGCCCCAGCATTTT | TRBJ1-5 | - | once | TRBV7-9
CASSPLSGGNEQFF | TGTGCCAGCAGTCCGCTTAGCGGGGGCAATGAGCAGTTCTTC | TRBJ2-1 | TRBD2 | - | TRBV6-2/TRBV6-3